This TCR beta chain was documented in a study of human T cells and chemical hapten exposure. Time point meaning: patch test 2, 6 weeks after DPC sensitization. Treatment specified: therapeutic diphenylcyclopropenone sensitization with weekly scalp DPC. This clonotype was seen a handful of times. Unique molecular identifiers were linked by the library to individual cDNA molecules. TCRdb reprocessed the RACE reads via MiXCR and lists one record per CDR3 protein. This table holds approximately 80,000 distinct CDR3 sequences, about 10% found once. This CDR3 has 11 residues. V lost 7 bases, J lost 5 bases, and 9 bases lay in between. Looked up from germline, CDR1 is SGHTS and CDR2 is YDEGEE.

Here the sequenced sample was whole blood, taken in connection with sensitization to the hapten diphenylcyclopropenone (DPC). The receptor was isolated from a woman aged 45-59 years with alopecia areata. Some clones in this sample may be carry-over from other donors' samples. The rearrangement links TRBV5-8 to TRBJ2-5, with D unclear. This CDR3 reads CASRYSETQYF. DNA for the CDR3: TGTGCCAGCCGCTATTCTGAGACCCAGTACTTC.